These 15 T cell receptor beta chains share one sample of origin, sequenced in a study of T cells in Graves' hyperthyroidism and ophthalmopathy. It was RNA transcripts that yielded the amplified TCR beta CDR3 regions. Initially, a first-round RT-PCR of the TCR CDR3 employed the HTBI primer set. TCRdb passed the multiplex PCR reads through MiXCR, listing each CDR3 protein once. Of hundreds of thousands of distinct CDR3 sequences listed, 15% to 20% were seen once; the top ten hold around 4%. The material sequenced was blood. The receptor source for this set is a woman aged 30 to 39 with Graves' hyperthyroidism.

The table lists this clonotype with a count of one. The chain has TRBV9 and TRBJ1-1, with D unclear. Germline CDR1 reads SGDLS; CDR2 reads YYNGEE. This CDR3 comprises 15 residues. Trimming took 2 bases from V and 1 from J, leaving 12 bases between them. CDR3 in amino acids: CASSVLSQTNTEAFF. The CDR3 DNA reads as TGTGCCAGCAGCGTTTTGTCCCAGACGAACACTGAAGCTTTCTTT.

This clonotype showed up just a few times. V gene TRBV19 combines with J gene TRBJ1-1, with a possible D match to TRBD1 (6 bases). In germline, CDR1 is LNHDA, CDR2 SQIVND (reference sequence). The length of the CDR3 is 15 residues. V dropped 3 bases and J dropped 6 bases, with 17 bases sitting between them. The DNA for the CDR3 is TGTGCCAGTAGTATGCCGGGCAGGGACATCCCTGAAGCTTTCTTT. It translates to CASSMPGRDIPEAFF.

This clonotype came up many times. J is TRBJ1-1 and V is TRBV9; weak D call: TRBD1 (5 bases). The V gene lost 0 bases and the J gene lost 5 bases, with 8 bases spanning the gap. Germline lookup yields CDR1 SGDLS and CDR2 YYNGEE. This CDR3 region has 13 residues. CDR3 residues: CASSVEGRTEAFF. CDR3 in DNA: TGTGCCAGCAGCGTAGAGGGGAGAACTGAAGCTTTCTTT. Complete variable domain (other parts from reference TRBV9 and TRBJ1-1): DSGVTQTPKHLITATGQRVTLRCSPRSGDLSVYWYQQSLDQGLQFLIQYYNGEERAKGNILERFSAQQFPDLHSELNLSSLELGDSALYFCASSVEGRTEAFFGQGTRLTVV.

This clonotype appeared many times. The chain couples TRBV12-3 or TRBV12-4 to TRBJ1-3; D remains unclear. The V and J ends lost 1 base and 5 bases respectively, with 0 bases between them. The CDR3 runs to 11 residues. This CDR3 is CASSLGNTIYF. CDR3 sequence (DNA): TGTGCCAGCAGTTTAGGAAACACCATATATTTT.

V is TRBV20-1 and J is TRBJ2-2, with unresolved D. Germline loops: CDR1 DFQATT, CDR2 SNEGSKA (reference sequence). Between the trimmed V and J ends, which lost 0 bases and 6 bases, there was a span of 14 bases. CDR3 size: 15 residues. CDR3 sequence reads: CSARDPVGSSGELFF. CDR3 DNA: TGCAGTGCTAGAGATCCGGTAGGGTCCTCCGGGGAGCTGTTTTTT.

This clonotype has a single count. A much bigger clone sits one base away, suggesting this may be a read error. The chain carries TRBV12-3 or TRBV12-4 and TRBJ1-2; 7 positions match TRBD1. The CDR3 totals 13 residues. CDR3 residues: CVSTRDRVRGYTF. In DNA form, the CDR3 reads TGTGTCAGCACTAGAGACAGGGTCCGCGGCTACACCTTC.

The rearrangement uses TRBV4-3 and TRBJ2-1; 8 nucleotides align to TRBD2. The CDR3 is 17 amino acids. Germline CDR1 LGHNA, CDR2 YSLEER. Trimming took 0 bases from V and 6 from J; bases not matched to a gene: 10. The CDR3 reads CASSQDPAGVGGNEQFF. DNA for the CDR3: TGCGCCAGCAGCCAAGATCCAGCGGGAGTCGGGGGCAATGAGCAGTTCTTC.

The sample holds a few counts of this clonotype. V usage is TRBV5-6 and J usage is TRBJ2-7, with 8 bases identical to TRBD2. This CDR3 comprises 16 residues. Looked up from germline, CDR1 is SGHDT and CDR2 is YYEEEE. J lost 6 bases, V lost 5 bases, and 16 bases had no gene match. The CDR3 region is CASSSSSGSGYLEQYF. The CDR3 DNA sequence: TGTGCCAGCAGTTCTTCCAGCGGGAGTGGTTACCTCGAGCAGTACTTC.

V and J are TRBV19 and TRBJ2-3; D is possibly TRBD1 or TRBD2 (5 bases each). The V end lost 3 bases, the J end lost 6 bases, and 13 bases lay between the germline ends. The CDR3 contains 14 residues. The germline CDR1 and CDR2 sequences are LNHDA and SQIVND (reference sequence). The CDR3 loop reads CASSMSRELDTQYF. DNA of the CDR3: TGTGCCAGTAGTATGAGCAGGGAGCTGGATACGCAGTATTTT.

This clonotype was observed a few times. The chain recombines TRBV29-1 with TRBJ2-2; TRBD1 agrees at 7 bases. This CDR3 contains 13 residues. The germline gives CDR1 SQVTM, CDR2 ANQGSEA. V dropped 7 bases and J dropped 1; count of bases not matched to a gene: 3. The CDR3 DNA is TGCAGCGGGGGACAGAAGAACACCGGGGAGCTGTTTTTT. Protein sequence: CSGGQKNTGELFF.

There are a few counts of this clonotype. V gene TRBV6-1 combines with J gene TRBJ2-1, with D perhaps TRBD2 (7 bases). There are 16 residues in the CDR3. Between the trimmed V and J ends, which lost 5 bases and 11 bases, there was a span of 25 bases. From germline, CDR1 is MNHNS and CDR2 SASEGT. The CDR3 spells CASSMIRGGPGAQQFF. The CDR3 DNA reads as TGTGCCAGCAGTATGATCAGGGGAGGGCCGGGGGCCCAGCAGTTCTTC.

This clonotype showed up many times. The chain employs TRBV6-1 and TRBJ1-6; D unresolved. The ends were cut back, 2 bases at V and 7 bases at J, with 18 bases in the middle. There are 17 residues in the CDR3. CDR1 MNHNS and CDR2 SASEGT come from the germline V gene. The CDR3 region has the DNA TGTGCCAGCAGTGAATGGAGGCGGTCCTGGTCAAATTCACCCCTCCACTTT. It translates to CASSEWRRSWSNSPLHF.

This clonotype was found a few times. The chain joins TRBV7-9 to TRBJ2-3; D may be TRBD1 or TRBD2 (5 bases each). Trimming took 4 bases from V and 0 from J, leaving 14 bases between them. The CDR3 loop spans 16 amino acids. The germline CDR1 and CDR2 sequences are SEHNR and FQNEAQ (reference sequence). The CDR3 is CASSYMGTSSTDTQYF. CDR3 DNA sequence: TGTGCCAGCAGCTACATGGGGACCTCTAGCACAGATACGCAGTATTTT.

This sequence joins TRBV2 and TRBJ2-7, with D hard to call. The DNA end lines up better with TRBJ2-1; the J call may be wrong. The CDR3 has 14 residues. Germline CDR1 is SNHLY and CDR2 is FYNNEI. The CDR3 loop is CASSDWGRGYEQFF. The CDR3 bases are TGTGCCAGCAGTGATTGGGGTCGAGGATACGAGCAGTTCTTC.

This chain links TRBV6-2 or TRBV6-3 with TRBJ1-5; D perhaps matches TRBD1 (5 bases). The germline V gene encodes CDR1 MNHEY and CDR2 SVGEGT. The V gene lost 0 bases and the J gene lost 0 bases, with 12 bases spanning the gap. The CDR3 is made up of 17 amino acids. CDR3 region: CASSYSRDRISNQPQHF. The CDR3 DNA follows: TGTGCCAGCAGTTACTCGAGAGACAGAATTAGCAATCAGCCCCAGCATTTT.